This record concerns one TCR beta chain sequence. The sample originates from a study of long-term antiretroviral therapy in people with HIV. Sequencing relied on immunoSEQ assay v3.0, run at survey level. Sequencing used immunoSEQ multiplex PCR; TCRdb keeps in-frame clones, though not all of them. Here the sample spans around 30,000 clones, roughly 84% being singletons. Germline loops: CDR1 SGHVS, CDR2 FQNEAQ. The CDR3 runs 14 residues. V gave up 5 bases and J gave up 0 bases, with 10 bases separating them. The sequenced sample was unsorted PBMCs, obtained 0.4 years after starting antiretroviral therapy. This sequence joins TRBV7-8 and TRBJ1-1, with D unresolved. This TCR was sampled from a man aged 18 to 29 with HIV. Written as DNA, the CDR3 is TGTGCCAGCAGCCCGACAAAATTGAACACTGAAGCTTTCTTT. This sequence encodes CASSPTKLNTEAFF.